These 23 T cell receptor beta chains came from one sample sequenced in a study of T cell repertoires in cytomegalovirus infection (dated by TCRdb to between 2018 and 2020). TCRdb names Illumina HiSeq 1500 as the instrument used. TCRdb passed the public sequencing reads through fastp at Q25 and MiXCR, retaining productive beta sequences. Rows with a matching CDR3 protein are joined into one entry that keeps the most common DNA and genes. A total of 200,000 to 250,000 distinct CDR3 sequences appear in this sample, around 6.6% of them only once. Clones ranked in the top ten supply around 6.9% of the sample. The specimen was PBMCs. The receptor source for this set is a human donor in good health (CMV status not recorded). Some clones in this sample may be carry-over from other donors' samples.

In its sample, this clonotype was seen many times. The chain uses TRBV6-1 and TRBJ2-1; 13 bases are shared with TRBD2. V lost 4 bases to trimming and J lost 8 bases; unmatched junction nucleotides: 5. CDR3 length: 15 amino acids. Germline V lookup: CDR1 MNHNS, CDR2 SASEGT. As DNA, the CDR3 is TGTGCCAGCAGTGGACTAGCGGGGGGTGCGGATGAGCAGTTCTTC. It yields the protein CASSGLAGGADEQFF.

This clonotype was detected ten times or more. This chain's CDR3 is CASSLLGQGFSQPQHF. The CDR3 nucleotides are TGTGCCAGCAGTTTATTGGGACAGGGTTTTTCTCAGCCCCAGCATTTT. This rearrangement joins TRBV12-3 or TRBV12-4 to TRBJ1-5, with TRBD1 matching over 9 bases. Trimming removed 2 bases from V and 6 bases from J; junction bases left unmatched: 8. This CDR3 is 16 amino acids long.

Ten or more counts support this clonotype. J is TRBJ2-3 and V is TRBV2; the D gene is possibly TRBD2 (7 bases). Looked up from germline, CDR1 is SNHLY and CDR2 is FYNNEI. This CDR3 contains 15 residues. V was cut by 5 bases and J by 2 bases, with 14 bases left in between. The CDR3 region is CASSTQRGHTDTQYF. The CDR3, as DNA: TGTGCCAGCAGTACCCAGCGGGGACACACAGATACGCAGTATTTT.

This clonotype has ten or more counts. J is TRBJ2-6 and V is TRBV19; tentative D call: TRBD1 (6 bases). Trimming took 7 bases from V and 0 from J, leaving 19 bases between them. The V gene's germline CDR1 is LNHDA and CDR2 SQIVND (reference sequence). CDR3 length: 18 amino acids. The CDR3 region has the DNA TGTGCCAGTACGGGTGAGGACAGTATCTTCTCTGGGGCCAACGTCCTGACTTTC. Translated, it gives CASTGEDSIFSGANVLTF.

This clonotype was counted only a few times. V and J are TRBV7-2 and TRBJ2-2; the D gene is possibly TRBD1 (6 bases). The CDR3 consists of 15 residues. Germline V lookup: CDR1 SGHTA, CDR2 FQGNSA. Trimming removed 3 bases at V and 4 bases at J, with 12 bases between. CDR3 nucleotide sequence: TGTGCCAGCAGCTTCCGCAGGGGCCCCACCGGGGAGCTGTTTTTT. Amino acids: CASSFRRGPTGELFF. The variable domain in full, completed from reference TRBV7-2 and TRBJ2-2, reads GAGVSQSPSNKVTEKGKDVELRCDPISGHTALYWYRQSLGQGLEFLIYFQGNSAPDKSGLPSDRFSAERTGGSVSTLTIQRTQQEDSAVYLCASSFRRGPTGELFFGEGSRLTVL.

In this sample, this clonotype turned up many times. The gene calls are TRBV20-1 and TRBJ1-1; 10 bases fit TRBD1. The germline CDR1 and CDR2 sequences are DFQATT and SNEGSKA (reference sequence). The V and J ends lost 0 bases and 0 bases, in that order; junction bases with no gene match: 4. CDR3 length: 16 residues. Here the CDR3 reads CSARDWTGGMNTEAFF. The CDR3, as DNA: TGCAGTGCTAGAGATTGGACAGGGGGTATGAACACTGAAGCTTTCTTT.

This clonotype was found many times. The V call is TRBV25-1, the J call TRBJ1-5, with a tentative D call TRBD1 (6 bases). Germline assignment: CDR1 MGHDK and CDR2 SYGVNS. The CDR3 length is 16 residues. Trimming shortened V by 1 base and J by 2 bases, and 12 bases separated the two germline ends. Written as DNA, the CDR3 is TGTGCCAGCAGTGAATCGGGGGGGCTGGGCAATCAGCCCCAGCATTTT. This gives the protein CASSESGGLGNQPQHF.

This clonotype has at least ten counts. The chain uses TRBV6-2 or TRBV6-3 and TRBJ2-2, with D tentatively TRBD2 (5 bases). Per the germline V gene, CDR1 is MNHEY and CDR2 is SVGEGT. The CDR3 length is 16 residues. V gave up 5 bases and J gave up 8 bases, with 21 bases separating them. In DNA form, the CDR3 reads TGTGCCAGCAGTGACGTCGGGGTTTCCCGATCTGGGGAGCTGTTTTTT. This translates into CASSDVGVSRSGELFF.

This clonotype has a count of ten or more. The chain links TRBV11-2 to TRBJ1-4; D gene ambiguous. The CDR3 length is 13 residues. Between the trimmed V and J ends, which lost 5 bases and 4 bases, there was a span of 8 bases. Germline CDR1 and CDR2: SGHAT and FQNNGV. The CDR3 sequence is CASSRGVNEKLFF. CDR3 nucleotides: TGTGCCAGCAGCCGCGGGGTTAATGAAAAACTGTTTTTT.

This clonotype was detected many times. The gene calls are TRBV20-1 and TRBJ1-1; D is undetermined. In germline, CDR1 is DFQATT, CDR2 SNEGSKA (reference sequence). The CDR3 spans 13 residues. V lost 6 bases and J lost 0, with 11 bases in between. CDR3 sequence: CSALSALNTEAFF. DNA of the CDR3: TGCAGTGCCCTTTCAGCACTGAACACTGAAGCTTTCTTT.

In its sample, this clonotype was seen many times. The chain combines TRBV7-3 with TRBJ2-1, with a tentative D call TRBD1 (5 bases). CDR1 is SGHTA and CDR2 is FQGTGA in the germline V gene. V was trimmed by 6 bases and J by 4 bases, leaving 16 bases between them. This CDR3 is built from 15 residues. CDR3 bases: TGTGCCAGCAGTCCTCAGGGTGGAGTTTACAATGAGCAGTTCTTC. Protein: CASSPQGGVYNEQFF.

This clonotype occurred many times. The CDR3 region has the DNA TGTGCCAGCAGCGACAGGGGCAATGAGCAGTTCTTC. Its protein is CASSDRGNEQFF. V usage is TRBV7-9 and J usage is TRBJ2-1, with 8 bases identical to TRBD1. Trimming at V came to 5 bases and at J to 6 bases, leaving 0 bases not matched to a gene. Germline lookup yields CDR1 SEHNR and CDR2 FQNEAQ (reference sequence). This CDR3 is built from 12 residues.

The chain recombines TRBV12-5 with TRBJ2-2; D is unresolved. The V gene's germline CDR1 is LGHNT and CDR2 FRNRAP. V lost 0 bases, J lost 4 bases, and 24 bases lay in between. The CDR3 covers 20 residues. Written as DNA, the CDR3 is TGTGCTAGTGGTTTGGTACAACCCCCCAGGCGGATATTTTTCACCGGGGAGCTGTTTTTT. Translated: CASGLVQPPRRIFFTGELFF. Supplemented by reference TRBV12-5 and TRBJ2-2, the full variable domain reads DARVTQTPRHKVTEMGQEVTMRCQPILGHNTVFWYRQTMMQGLELLAYFRNRAPLDDSGMPKDRFSAEMPDATLATLKIQPSEPRDSAVYFCASGLVQPPRRIFFTGELFFGEGSRLTVL.

This clonotype came up many times. This chain joins TRBV7-2 and TRBJ2-7; D is undetermined. Germline lookup yields CDR1 SGHTA and CDR2 FQGNSA. V was trimmed by 1 base and J by 7 bases, leaving 11 bases between them. The CDR3 is 13 residues long. The CDR3 bases are TGTGCCAGCAGCTTAGGCGTCTTGGGGGAGCAGTACTTC. Residues: CASSLGVLGEQYF. The whole variable domain, remainder taken from reference TRBV7-2 and TRBJ2-7, is GAGVSQSPSNKVTEKGKDVELRCDPISGHTALYWYRQSLGQGLEFLIYFQGNSAPDKSGLPSDRFSAERTGGSVSTLTIQRTQQEDSAVYLCASSLGVLGEQYFGPGTRLTVT.

This clonotype was counted many times. The chain carries TRBV7-9 and TRBJ1-4, with 7 bases identical to TRBD1. Germline trimming cut 5 bases from V and 4 bases from J; bases unmatched to any gene: 7. Per germline, CDR1 SEHNR and CDR2 FQNEAQ (reference sequence). This CDR3 region has 15 residues. In DNA form, the CDR3 reads TGTGCCAGCAGCGATTGGACAGGCGGTAATGAAAAACTGTTTTTT. It yields the protein CASSDWTGGNEKLFF.

This clonotype came up many times. This rearrangement joins TRBV29-1 to TRBJ2-5; perhaps TRBD1 as D (6 bases). Germline V gene sequence: CDR1 SQVTM, CDR2 ANQGSEA. Trimming removed 8 bases at V and 4 bases at J, with 20 bases between. This CDR3 contains 14 residues. In DNA, the CDR3 is TGCAGCACCGGACAGAAGACTACTTTAGAGACCCAGTACTTC. Translation gives CSTGQKTTLETQYF.

J is TRBJ2-1 and V is TRBV15, with 12 nucleotides matching TRBD1. The V and J ends lost 3 bases and 6 bases, in that order; junction bases with no gene match: 9. CDR1 and CDR2 from the germline V gene are LNHNV and YYDKDF (reference sequence). The CDR3 runs 17 residues. The CDR3 loop reads CATSSSRDRGLGNEQFF. Here the CDR3 DNA reads TGTGCCACCAGCAGCTCTCGGGACAGGGGGCTTGGCAATGAGCAGTTCTTC. The full variable domain, rest sourced from reference TRBV15 and TRBJ2-1, is DAMVIQNPRYQVTQFGKPVTLSCSQTLNHNVMYWYQQKSSQAPKLLFHYYDKDFNNEADTPDNFQSRRPNTSFCFLDIRSPGLGDTAMYLCATSSSRDRGLGNEQFFGPGTRLTVL.

This clonotype has more than one count but fewer than ten. This sequence joins TRBV2 and TRBJ1-1; 9 nucleotides line up with TRBD1. The junction had 11 bases not matched to a gene; V was cut back by 8 bases and J by 4 bases. Germline V lookup: CDR1 SNHLY, CDR2 FYNNEI. The CDR3 runs to 15 residues. The CDR3 DNA sequence: TGTGCCAGCGTCCGGGACAGGGAGATTCGCACTGAAGCTTTCTTT. This encodes CASVRDREIRTEAFF.

In this sample, this clonotype turned up many times. The J gene is TRBJ1-1, the V gene TRBV7-3, with D hard to call. Per the germline V gene, CDR1 is SGHTA and CDR2 is FQGTGA. V was shortened by 3 bases and J by 4 bases, with 15 bases between the two germline ends. The CDR3 is made up of 15 amino acids. DNA of the CDR3: TGTGCCAGCAGCTTGATGGGCCCCCCTAGCACTGAAGCTTTCTTT. Amino acids: CASSLMGPPSTEAFF.

This clonotype showed up many times. This chain uses TRBV28 with TRBJ2-1; D gene uncertain. The germline gives CDR1 MDHEN, CDR2 SYDVKM. The CDR3 spans 11 residues. V lost 4 bases to trimming and J lost 13 bases, with 11 bases between them. The CDR3 is CASSSRSVQFF. The CDR3 DNA reads TGTGCCAGCAGTTCCCGGAGTGTTCAGTTCTTC.

The gene calls are TRBV20-1 and TRBJ1-1; the D is unclear. V was pared by 5 bases and J by 1 base, with 8 bases between. The CDR3 totals 12 residues. CDR1 is DFQATT and CDR2 is SNEGSKA in the germline V gene (reference sequence). The CDR3 spells CSAAHRNTEAFF. CDR3 DNA sequence: TGCAGTGCTGCACATCGGAACACTGAAGCTTTCTTT.

This clonotype was recorded at least ten times. V is TRBV7-8 and J is TRBJ1-5, with D maybe TRBD1 (6 bases). Germline values: CDR1 SGHVS, CDR2 FQNEAQ. V was cut by 5 bases and J by 3 bases, with 14 bases left in between. The length of the CDR3 is 15 residues. The CDR3 DNA sequence: TGTGCCAGCAGCCCTCAGGGGACGGTCAATCAGCCCCAGCATTTT. Translation: CASSPQGTVNQPQHF.

This clonotype has a count of ten or more. V usage is TRBV7-2 and J usage is TRBJ1-1; tentatively, D is TRBD1 (6 bases). Looked up from germline, CDR1 is SGHTA and CDR2 is FQGNSA. The CDR3 length is 15 residues. The V end lost 1 base, the J end lost 4 bases, and 13 bases lay between the germline ends. The DNA for the CDR3 is TGTGCCAGCAGCTTAGTGGGGGGGGACACCACTGAAGCTTTCTTT. Translated, it gives CASSLVGGDTTEAFF. The entire variable domain, with the rest obtained from reference TRBV7-2 and TRBJ1-1, is as follows: GAGVSQSPSNKVTEKGKDVELRCDPISGHTALYWYRQSLGQGLEFLIYFQGNSAPDKSGLPSDRFSAERTGGSVSTLTIQRTQQEDSAVYLCASSLVGGDTTEAFFGQGTRLTVV.